The 30 T cell receptor beta chains listed next were all sequenced from one sample in a study of neurological immune-mediated disorders. Time point denoted: technical triplicate 1. MiXCR was run by TCRdb on the 5' RACE reads, yielding one entry per CDR3 protein. The table records 20,000 to 30,000 distinct CDR3 sequences, roughly 13% of them present only once. Sequencing was performed on CD4+ T cells from blood. These receptors were collected from a female donor with HTLV-1-associated myelopathy (HAM/TSP).

The gene calls are TRBV3-1 and TRBJ2-1; a possible D gene is TRBD1 (6 bases). V was pared by 0 bases and J by 0 bases, with 9 bases between. The CDR3 is made up of 16 amino acids. The germline V gene has CDR1 LGHDT and CDR2 YNNKEL (reference sequence). The CDR3: CASSQDRGNSYNEQFF. The CDR3, as DNA: TGTGCCAGCAGCCAAGATAGGGGGAACTCCTACAATGAGCAGTTCTTC.

This clonotype was recorded many times. The chain employs TRBV27 and TRBJ1-4; D gene ambiguous. Deletions cut 6 bases from V and 3 bases from J, with 8 bases between. Per the germline V gene, CDR1 is MNHEY and CDR2 is SMNVEV (reference sequence). The CDR3 loop spans 13 amino acids. The CDR3 spells CASSSLPNEKLFF. In nucleotides, the CDR3 is TGTGCCAGCAGCTCCCTACCTAATGAAAAACTGTTTTTT. The full variable domain, completed using reference TRBV27 and TRBJ1-4, is EAQVTQNPRYLITVTGKKLTVTCSQNMNHEYMSWYRQDPGLGLRQIYYSMNVEVTDKGDVPEGYKVSRKEKRNFPLILESPSPNQTSLYFCASSSLPNEKLFFGSGTQLSVL.

This clonotype has a count of ten or more. The rearrangement links TRBV20-1 to TRBJ2-3; D not certain. The V and J ends lost 3 bases and 3 bases respectively, with 10 bases between them. The CDR3 covers 13 residues. In germline, CDR1 is DFQATT, CDR2 SNEGSKA (reference sequence). The CDR3 region is CSARLIWTDTQYF. CDR3 DNA sequence: TGCAGTGCTAGGTTAATTTGGACAGATACGCAGTATTTT.

Regarding this clonotype: The DNA is omitted, as the CDR3 cannot be located on it reliably, and the CDR3 follows TCRdb's listing. The V gene is TRBV7-9, the J gene TRBJ2-3; the D segment call TRBD2 is taken from the table without a DNA check. 24 amino acids form the CDR3, both terminal residues included. CDR1 is SEHNR, CDR2 FQNEAQ, per germline (reference sequence). This chain's CDR3 is CASSFYICSARGGLAGGNTDTQYF.

This chain uses TRBV29-1 with TRBJ2-3, with D tentatively TRBD1 (8 bases). The CDR3 has 17 amino acids. Trimming cost V 0 bases and J 3 bases, with 19 bases left between them. Germline CDR1 is SQVTM and CDR2 is ANQGSEA. This CDR3 reads CSVEDSGRGRETDTQYF. CDR3 nucleotides: TGCAGCGTTGAAGACTCGGGCAGGGGGCGGGAGACAGATACGCAGTATTTT.

This clonotype came up many times. The chain employs TRBV5-5 and TRBJ2-1; 12 bases line up with TRBD2. Germline V gene lookup returns CDR1 SGHKS and CDR2 YYEKEE (reference sequence). The CDR3 extends over 16 amino acids. V lost 2 bases and J lost 9; bases outside the gene matches: 9. CDR3 residues: CASSFLTSGSSTEQFF. The CDR3 nucleotides read TGTGCCAGCAGCTTTCTGACTAGCGGGAGCTCCACTGAGCAGTTCTTC.

In its sample, this clonotype was seen many times. The chain joins TRBV5-1 to TRBJ1-6, with a weak D call TRBD1 (5 bases). This CDR3 comprises 13 residues. Trimming pared 0 bases from V and 7 bases from J, leaving 5 bases between. Germline values: CDR1 SGHRS, CDR2 YFSETQ. The DNA of the CDR3 is TGCGCCAGCAGCTTGGACAGGAATTCACCCCTCCACTTT. Translated, it gives CASSLDRNSPLHF.

This clonotype was detected many times. J is TRBJ2-1 and V is TRBV29-1, with 12 bases aligning to TRBD2. The trim removed 5 bases at V and 10 bases at J, leaving 6 bases unmatched. Germline CDR1 SQVTM, CDR2 ANQGSEA. This CDR3 has 13 amino acids. The CDR3 DNA follows: TGCAGCGTTACACTAGCGGGGGGTGGGGAGCAGTTCTTC. Translation gives CSVTLAGGGEQFF.

By sample fraction, this clonotype is medium-sized. The chain recombines TRBV20-1 with TRBJ1-3; D might be TRBD1 (5 bases). Trimming stripped 3 bases from V and 1 base from J, with 7 bases between. Germline CDR1 and CDR2: DFQATT and SNEGSKA (reference sequence). The length of the CDR3 is 13 residues. The CDR3 region is CSASPGSGNTIYF. The CDR3 DNA follows: TGCAGTGCTAGTCCAGGGTCTGGAAACACCATATATTTT.

This clonotype has a count of ten or more. The V and J genes are TRBV12-5 and TRBJ2-3, with 7 bases identical to TRBD1. Germline assignment: CDR1 LGHNT and CDR2 FRNRAP. The V gene end was trimmed by 4 bases and the J gene end by 5 bases; junction bases not matched to a gene: 6. The CDR3 has 14 amino acids. The DNA for the CDR3 is TGTGCTAGTGGTTGGGACAGCTCGGGAGATACGCAGTATTTT. Translating it yields CASGWDSSGDTQYF.

This clonotype rates as medium-sized. The J gene is TRBJ2-1, the V gene TRBV24-1, with D unclear. Germline CDR1 KGHDR, CDR2 SFDVKD. The CDR3 is made up of 14 amino acids. V gave up 4 bases and J gave up 2 bases, with 8 bases separating them. For the CDR3, the DNA is TGTGCCACCAGTGACCCGAACGCCTACAATGAGCAGTTCTTC. This sequence encodes CATSDPNAYNEQFF.

This clonotype was seen many times. The J gene is TRBJ2-2, the V gene TRBV20-1; 7 positions agree with TRBD1. Trimming removed 6 bases from V and 6 bases from J; junction bases left unmatched: 7. This CDR3 comprises 13 residues. Per germline, CDR1 DFQATT and CDR2 SNEGSKA (reference sequence). CDR3 DNA: TGCAGTGCAACCGACAGGGTTCCCGGGGAGCTGTTTTTT. It encodes CSATDRVPGELFF.

In its sample, this clonotype was seen many times. This sequence joins TRBV18 and TRBJ1-3; D gene unclear. The CDR3 totals 13 residues. V lost 1 base, J lost 4 bases, and 5 bases lay in between. Germline CDR1 KGHSH, CDR2 LQKENI. The CDR3 region is CASSPQIGNTIYF. The DNA of the CDR3 is TGTGCCAGCTCACCACAGATCGGAAACACCATATATTTT.

At least ten counts were recorded for this clonotype. V is TRBV11-2 and J is TRBJ2-3; no clear D gene. Germline CDR1 reads SGHAT; CDR2 reads FQNNGV. Trimming removed 5 bases at V and 5 bases at J, with 5 bases between. The CDR3 extends over 11 amino acids. CDR3 sequence reads: CASSLKDTQYF. Written as DNA, the CDR3 is TGTGCCAGCAGCCTAAAAGATACGCAGTATTTT.

This rearrangement joins TRBV2 to TRBJ2-7; D possibly matches TRBD1 or TRBD2 (5 bases each). CDR3 size: 16 residues. CDR1 is SNHLY, CDR2 FYNNEI, per germline. V was cut by 4 bases and J by 0 bases, with 16 bases left in between. The CDR3 bases are TGTGCCAGCAGTGCGGGGCCAGCGCCGGCCTCCTACGAGCAGTACTTC. Its protein is CASSAGPAPASYEQYF.

On this clonotype: At one boundary the junction diverges from the germline segment, which might be a read error. The V call is TRBV7-7, the J call TRBJ2-5; tentative D call: TRBD1 (5 bases). CDR1 SSHAT and CDR2 FNYEAQ come from the germline V gene (reference sequence). The CDR3 is 15 amino acids. DNA of the CDR3: TGTGCTAGCAGCTTAGGTAGACAGTCCCAAGAGACCCAGTACTTC. This translates into CASSLGRQSQETQYF.

This clonotype was seen at least ten times. This chain uses TRBV24-1 with TRBJ2-2, with a possible D match to TRBD1 (5 bases). CDR1 is KGHDR, CDR2 SFDVKD, per germline. Trimming shortened V by 4 bases and J by 4 bases, and 12 bases separated the two germline ends. This CDR3 has 15 residues. This CDR3 reads CATSESRVVTGELFF. The CDR3 DNA reads TGTGCCACCAGTGAGTCCAGGGTTGTCACCGGGGAGCTGTTTTTT.

This clonotype was recorded many times. The chain combines TRBV7-9 with TRBJ2-1; D perhaps matches TRBD1 (5 bases). CDR3 length: 17 amino acids. Germline loops: CDR1 SEHNR, CDR2 FQNEAQ (reference sequence). V was cut by 2 bases and J by 0 bases, with 14 bases left in between. The CDR3 reads CASSLTGFISSYNEQFF. The CDR3 nucleotides are TGTGCCAGCAGCTTAACAGGATTTATAAGCTCCTACAATGAGCAGTTCTTC.

At least ten counts were recorded for this clonotype. The chain links TRBV5-1 to TRBJ2-2; D remains ambiguous. The length of the CDR3 is 14 residues. CDR1 SGHRS and CDR2 YFSETQ come from the germline V gene. Trimming shortened V by 0 bases and J by 3 bases, and 6 bases separated the two germline ends. The CDR3 DNA is TGCGCCAGCAGCTTGGCCTTAGACACCGGGGAGCTGTTTTTT. Translating it yields CASSLALDTGELFF. Combining the CDR3 with reference TRBV5-1 and TRBJ2-2 gives the whole variable domain KAGVTQTPRYLIKTRGQQVTLSCSPISGHRSVSWYQQTPGQGLQFLFEYFSETQRNKGNFPGRFSGRQFSNSRSEMNVSTLELGDSALYLCASSLALDTGELFFGEGSRLTVL.

J is TRBJ2-3 and V is TRBV24-1, with 10 bases aligning to TRBD2. Germline lookup yields CDR1 KGHDR and CDR2 SFDVKD. The CDR3 covers 16 residues. J lost 0 bases, V lost 9 bases, and 8 bases had no gene match. CDR3 sequence (DNA): TGTGCCACCCGTGGGGCTAGCGGGAGTAGCACAGATACGCAGTATTTT. This encodes CATRGASGSSTDTQYF.

This clonotype has at least ten counts. The chain joins TRBV20-1 to TRBJ2-2; 11 bases are shared with TRBD2. CDR3 length: 16 amino acids. V lost 4 bases to trimming and J lost 6 bases; unmatched junction nucleotides: 10. Germline CDR1 DFQATT, CDR2 SNEGSKA (reference sequence). The CDR3 sequence is CSANSASGRSAGELFF. The CDR3 coding sequence is TGCAGTGCTAATTCGGCTAGCGGGAGGTCGGCCGGGGAGCTGTTTTTT.

This clonotype was observed at least ten times. This CDR3 is CASTLDSAIKNIQYF. The CDR3 DNA is TGTGCCAGCACCCTGGACAGTGCCATCAAAAACATTCAGTACTTC. The chain uses TRBV12-3 or TRBV12-4 and TRBJ2-4; D is perhaps TRBD1 (6 bases). Deletions cut 7 bases from V and 3 bases from J, with 16 bases between. The CDR3 consists of 15 residues.

This clonotype appeared many times. The chain couples TRBV5-1 to TRBJ1-5; no clear D. With 5 bases removed from V and 2 bases from J, the gap between germline ends came to 11 bases. Germline CDR1 and CDR2: SGHRS and YFSETQ. The CDR3 extends over 14 amino acids. The CDR3 is CASRGISRNQPQHF. CDR3 in DNA: TGCGCCAGCAGGGGAATAAGCCGCAATCAGCCCCAGCATTTT.

To note about this clonotype: An end of the junction does not agree with germline; a read error may underlie this. CDR3 sequence reads: CSARIAGGMGENQYF. The CDR3 DNA sequence: TGCAGTGCTAGAATAGCGGGGGGCATGGGGGAGAACCAGTACTTC. This chain links TRBV20-1 with TRBJ2-5, with 10 bases matching TRBD2. From germline, CDR1 is DFQATT and CDR2 SNEGSKA (reference sequence). This CDR3 contains 15 residues.

The chain is built from TRBV20-1 and TRBJ2-7; perhaps D is TRBD1 or TRBD2 (6 bases each). CDR1 DFQATT and CDR2 SNEGSKA come from the germline V gene (reference sequence). The CDR3 sequence is 14 residues long. V was shortened by 6 bases and J by 4 bases, with 19 bases between the two germline ends. This CDR3 is CSALGGTQLYEQYF. In DNA form, the CDR3 reads TGCAGTGCCCTAGGGGGGACCCAACTTTACGAGCAGTACTTC.

The sample holds many counts of this clonotype. V gene TRBV20-1 combines with J gene TRBJ2-5; D perhaps matches TRBD2 (6 bases). Germline V gene data show CDR1 as DFQATT and CDR2 as SNEGSKA (reference sequence). V was trimmed by 3 bases and J by 5 bases, leaving 16 bases between them. The CDR3 has 14 residues. The CDR3 here is CSASLRRGEETQYF. CDR3 DNA sequence: TGCAGTGCTAGCCTCCGGCGCGGGGAGGAGACCCAGTACTTC.

V is TRBV20-1 and J is TRBJ2-1; D is uncertain. Germline assignment: CDR1 DFQATT and CDR2 SNEGSKA (reference sequence). The CDR3 has 13 residues. V dropped 3 bases and J dropped 8 bases, with 14 bases sitting between them. The CDR3 nucleotides read TGCAGTGCTAGGGAGTCGACTTCGGATGAGCAGTTCTTC. Its protein is CSARESTSDEQFF.

This clonotype was detected once. The V call is TRBV30, the J call TRBJ2-5; 10 bases align to TRBD1. J gave up 5 bases and V 4 bases, and 7 bases lay outside the gene matches. Per germline, CDR1 GTSNPN and CDR2 SVGIG (reference sequence). The CDR3 runs 14 residues. Here the CDR3 reads CAWTIGQGVETQYF. The CDR3 DNA reads TGTGCCTGGACTATCGGACAGGGGGTCGAGACCCAGTACTTC. The variable domain in full, completed from reference TRBV30 and TRBJ2-5, reads SQTIHQWPATLVQPVGSPLSLECTVEGTSNPNLYWYRQAAGRGLQLLFYSVGIGQISSEVPQNLSASRPQDRQFILSSKKLLLSDSGFYLCAWTIGQGVETQYFGPGTRLLVL.

This clonotype was seen ten or more times. The chain is built from TRBV5-4 and TRBJ2-2; D is unresolved. Germline assignment: CDR1 SGHNT and CDR2 YYREEE (reference sequence). Deletions cut 1 base from V and 0 bases from J, with 7 bases between. The CDR3 runs to 15 residues. CDR3 coding DNA: TGTGCCAGCAGCTTGCAAGAGCCGAACACCGGGGAGCTGTTTTTT. As protein: CASSLQEPNTGELFF.

This clonotype was recorded at least ten times. The gene calls are TRBV6-6 and TRBJ1-5, with D tentatively TRBD1 (6 bases). V was cut by 5 bases and J by 3 bases, with 14 bases left in between. The germline V gene has CDR1 MNHNY and CDR2 SVGAGI (reference sequence). This CDR3 has 15 amino acids. CDR3 coding DNA: TGTGCCAGCAGTGGGGGGCGGGACACCAATCAGCCCCAGCATTTT. Translated, it gives CASSGGRDTNQPQHF.